These T cell receptor beta chains were read from a single sample in a study of T cell repertoires in cytomegalovirus infection. TCRdb re-analysed the reads in MiXCR, keeping a single row per CDR3 protein. There are about 230,000 distinct CDR3 sequences in the sample; roughly 22% occur only once, and around a sixth lies in the top ten. Input material: CD8+ T cells from PBMCs. These receptors were collected from a human donor in good health (CMV status not recorded). Some clones in this sample may be carry-over from other donors' samples. Both conserved end residues are part of each CDR3. The D gene is left open where the match is weak. Size is omitted from some rows. Given values are once, few, many or a class for expanded clones.

j_call: TRBJ1-2
clone_size: .
d_call: TRBD1
v_call: TRBV19
cdr3_nt: TGTGCCAGTAGTGAGACCCGGGACAGGGGGCTTGGCTATGGCTACACCTTC
cdr3_aa: CASSETRDRGLGYGYTF

j_call: TRBJ2-1
clone_size: .
d_call: .
v_call: TRBV19
cdr3_nt: TGTGCCAGTAGTATGTCGGGCCCGTCCAATGAGCAGTTCTTC
cdr3_aa: CASSMSGPSNEQFF

j_call: TRBJ2-1
clone_size: .
d_call: TRBD2
v_call: TRBV20-1
cdr3_nt: TGCAGTGCCAACACCGGGACTAGCACCGGGAATGAGCAGTTCTTC
cdr3_aa: CSANTGTSTGNEQFF

j_call: TRBJ1-1
clone_size: few
d_call: .
v_call: TRBV20-1
cdr3_nt: TGCAGTGTTCGCTCGGGGGACGCTGAAGCTTTCTTT
cdr3_aa: CSVRSGDAEAFF

j_call: TRBJ1-1
clone_size: .
d_call: .
v_call: TRBV20-1
cdr3_nt: TGCAGTGCTAGACCGGGTTCGAGGGCTGAAGCTTTCTTT
cdr3_aa: CSARPGSRAEAFF

j_call: TRBJ2-1
clone_size: .
d_call: TRBD2
v_call: TRBV7-2
cdr3_nt: TGTGCCAGCAGCCACCATGGACAGCGGGGGGCCCACAATGAGCAGTTCTTC
cdr3_aa: CASSHHGQRGAHNEQFF

j_call: TRBJ1-4
clone_size: many
d_call: TRBD1
v_call: TRBV28
cdr3_nt: TGTGCCAGCAGTTTGGGACGGACAGGGGCTAATGAAAAACTGTTTTTT
cdr3_aa: CASSLGRTGANEKLFF

j_call: TRBJ1-1
clone_size: .
d_call: .
v_call: TRBV6-4
cdr3_nt: TGTGCCAGCAGTGACGTTTTCGCGGGGACTGAAGCTTTCTTT
cdr3_aa: CASSDVFAGTEAFF

j_call: TRBJ1-5
clone_size: .
d_call: TRBD1
v_call: TRBV29-1
cdr3_nt: TGCAGCGTTGATACACAGGGGGTCAATCAGCCCCAGCATTTT
cdr3_aa: CSVDTQGVNQPQHF

j_call: TRBJ2-5
clone_size: many
d_call: TRBD1
v_call: TRBV6-2/TRBV6-3
cdr3_nt: TGTGCCAGCAGTTACGAACGGACAGGGGGCCAAGAGACCCAGTACTTC
cdr3_aa: CASSYERTGGQETQYF

j_call: TRBJ1-2
clone_size: many
d_call: .
v_call: TRBV12-3/TRBV12-4
cdr3_nt: TGTGCCAGCAGTTGGACTGTGGAGGGCAGGGATGGCTACACCTTC
cdr3_aa: CASSWTVEGRDGYTF

j_call: TRBJ2-5
clone_size: .
d_call: TRBD1
v_call: TRBV2
cdr3_nt: TGTGCCAGCAGCTTCGACAGGGGAGAAGAGACCCAGTACTTC
cdr3_aa: CASSFDRGEETQYF

j_call: TRBJ2-2
clone_size: few
d_call: .
v_call: TRBV29-1
cdr3_nt: TGCAGCGTGAGGGGGGGACAGGATGCCGGGGAGCTGTTTTTT
cdr3_aa: CSVRGGQDAGELFF

j_call: TRBJ2-3
clone_size: few
d_call: .
v_call: TRBV12-3/TRBV12-4
cdr3_nt: TGTGCCAGCACCCTTGGGGCCACAGATACGCAGTATTTT
cdr3_aa: CASTLGATDTQYF

j_call: TRBJ1-2
clone_size: few
d_call: .
v_call: TRBV25-1
cdr3_nt: TGTGCCAGCAGTGAAAGGGCAGCTCAGATTTATGGCTACACCTTC
cdr3_aa: CASSERAAQIYGYTF

j_call: TRBJ2-3
clone_size: many
d_call: .
v_call: TRBV5-1
cdr3_nt: TGCGCCAGCAGCGGGGGGCTGACAGATACGCAGTATTTT
cdr3_aa: CASSGGLTDTQYF

j_call: TRBJ1-6
clone_size: few
d_call: .
v_call: TRBV28
cdr3_nt: TGTGCCAGCAGTTTAGCAGGGGCCGGTTCACCCCTCCACTTT
cdr3_aa: CASSLAGAGSPLHF

j_call: TRBJ1-6
clone_size: .
d_call: TRBD1
v_call: TRBV28
cdr3_nt: TGTGCCAGCAGTTTAGGACAGGGGATCTCCACCCTCCACTTT
cdr3_aa: CASSLGQGISTLHF

j_call: TRBJ1-4
clone_size: few
d_call: .
v_call: TRBV28
cdr3_nt: TGTGCCAGCAGTTTATTAGGGACGACAACTAATGAAAAACTGTTTTTT
cdr3_aa: CASSLLGTTTNEKLFF

j_call: TRBJ1-2
clone_size: few
d_call: TRBD1
v_call: TRBV20-1
cdr3_nt: TGCAGTCCCAACCCGACAGGGGGAGCCTATGGCTACACCTTC
cdr3_aa: CSPNPTGGAYGYTF

j_call: TRBJ2-1
clone_size: .
d_call: TRBD2
v_call: TRBV6-5
cdr3_nt: TGTGCCAGCAGTTACTTTGCGGGGGGGCCCAATGAGCAGTTCTTC
cdr3_aa: CASSYFAGGPNEQFF

j_call: TRBJ2-1
clone_size: .
d_call: .
v_call: TRBV5-1
cdr3_nt: TGCGCCAGCAGCTTGAAGGGATATGACAATGAGCAGCTCTTC
cdr3_aa: CASSLKGYDNEQLF

j_call: TRBJ2-2
clone_size: few
d_call: TRBD1
v_call: TRBV13
cdr3_nt: TGTGCCAGCAGCTCACACAGGGGAACCGGGGAGCTGTTTTTT
cdr3_aa: CASSSHRGTGELFF

j_call: TRBJ2-5
clone_size: .
d_call: TRBD1
v_call: TRBV7-9
cdr3_nt: TGTGCCAGCAGGGACCAACAGGGGCTGGAAGAGACCCAGTACTTC
cdr3_aa: CASRDQQGLEETQYF

j_call: TRBJ2-3
clone_size: .
d_call: TRBD2
v_call: TRBV4-1
cdr3_nt: TGCGCCAGCAGCCGTAGCGGGAGCACAGATACGCAGTATTTT
cdr3_aa: CASSRSGSTDTQYF

j_call: TRBJ2-7
clone_size: .
d_call: .
v_call: TRBV29-1
cdr3_nt: TGCAGCGTTGAGATGGCAGCCCAAGCAAACTCCTACGAGCAGTACTTC
cdr3_aa: CSVEMAAQANSYEQYF

j_call: TRBJ2-1
clone_size: many
d_call: .
v_call: TRBV12-3/TRBV12-4
cdr3_nt: TGTGCCAGCAGTTTGGACTACAATGAGCAGTTCTTC
cdr3_aa: CASSLDYNEQFF